This entry lists 27 T cell receptor beta chains sequenced from one sample in a study of cytomegalovirus exposure and HLA in healthy donors. The PCR had 60 Vbeta and 13 Jbeta primers. Here immunoSEQ multiplex PCR was the method, and the copy in TCRdb shows in-frame clones only, minus some. Of about 50,000 clones listed, about 81% were seen once; the top ten hold roughly 2.5%. The sample consisted of PBMCs. Every receptor here comes from a boy between 10 and 17 years old in good health and CMV-seropositive.

The chain links TRBV28 to TRBJ2-1; 8 positions agree with TRBD2. Unmatched junction bases numbered 4, after V lost 3 bases and J lost 3 bases. The CDR3 has 15 amino acids. CDR1 and CDR2 (germline): MDHEN, SYDVKM. CDR3 residues: CASSLSGGNYNEQFF. The CDR3 bases are TGTGCCAGCAGTTTGAGCGGGGGAAACTACAATGAGCAGTTCTTC.

V usage is TRBV28 and J usage is TRBJ2-5, with 11 bases fitting TRBD2. The CDR3 is 14 residues long. After removal of 8 bases from V and 5 bases from J, the junction contained 7 bases not matched to a gene. Germline lookup yields CDR1 MDHEN and CDR2 SYDVKM. CDR3 bases: TGTGCCAGCTTTAGCGGGGGGGCCGGGGAGACCCAGTACTTC. Translated, it gives CASFSGGAGETQYF.

CDR3 bases: TGCAGCGCCATACCGGGACACGCGAACACCGGGGAGCTGTTTTTT. Amino acids: CSAIPGHANTGELFF. V usage is TRBV29-1 and J usage is TRBJ2-2; possibly TRBD1 for D (6 bases). This CDR3 is built from 15 residues. Germline V gene data show CDR1 as SQVTM and CDR2 as ANQGSEA. V dropped 7 bases and J dropped 0 bases, with 15 bases sitting between them.

Here the CDR3 DNA reads TGCGCCAGCAGCGACCTCGGGGTGGCAGGGGACGCCGATGGCTACACCTTC. It encodes CASSDLGVAGDADGYTF. The J gene is TRBJ1-2, the V gene TRBV5-1, with a possible D match to TRBD1 (6 bases). Germline lookup yields CDR1 SGHRS and CDR2 YFSETQ. The CDR3 runs 17 residues. V lost 4 bases, J lost 6 bases, and 25 bases lay in between.

The gene calls are TRBV19 and TRBJ1-5; TRBD1 matches at 10 bases. The CDR3 is made up of 15 amino acids. CDR1 and CDR2 from the germline V gene are LNHDA and SQIVND (reference sequence). V was clipped by 7 bases and J by 6 bases; unmatched bases: 9. CDR3 sequence (DNA): TGTGCCAGTACCACGTTAGGGACAGGGGCTCAGCCCCAGCATTTT. It translates to CASTTLGTGAQPQHF.

This clone was seen a few times. The chain is built from TRBV15 and TRBJ2-7; D is undetermined. This CDR3 has 12 amino acids. Per the germline V gene, CDR1 is LNHNV and CDR2 is YYDKDF (reference sequence). Trimming left V 0 bases short and J 9 bases short, with 9 bases between. Written as DNA, the CDR3 is TGTGCCACCAGCAGAGATACTACTACGCAGTACTTC. It is translated as CATSRDTTTQYF.

The J gene is TRBJ2-1, the V gene TRBV5-1, with 8 positions matching TRBD1. This CDR3 has 15 amino acids. The germline CDR1 and CDR2 sequences are SGHRS and YFSETQ. Trimming at V came to 4 bases and at J to 5 bases, leaving 8 bases not matched to a gene. CDR3 residues: CASSRRQGRNNEQFF. CDR3 in DNA: TGCGCCAGCAGCAGAAGACAGGGGAGAAACAATGAGCAGTTCTTC. Full variable domain (missing parts from reference TRBV5-1 and TRBJ2-1): KAGVTQTPRYLIKTRGQQVTLSCSPISGHRSVSWYQQTPGQGLQFLFEYFSETQRNKGNFPGRFSGRQFSNSRSEMNVSTLELGDSALYLCASSRRQGRNNEQFFGPGTRLTVL.

This rearrangement joins TRBV23-1 to TRBJ1-5; 7 bases are a match to TRBD1. TRBV23-1 is identified as an open reading frame with a role that is uncertain. J gave up 5 bases and V 2 bases, and 9 bases lay outside the gene matches. The CDR3 is 16 amino acids. The CDR3 region is CASSQGDRYRHQPQHF. In DNA form, the CDR3 reads TGCGCCAGCAGTCAAGGGGACAGATATCGGCATCAGCCCCAGCATTTT.

The rearrangement joins TRBV9 to TRBJ1-4, with TRBD1 as a possible D gene (6 bases). The CDR3 is made up of 16 amino acids. Trimming stripped 3 bases from V and 8 bases from J, with 20 bases between. Per germline, CDR1 SGDLS and CDR2 YYNGEE. The CDR3 sequence is CASSALGAGAREKLFF. Here the CDR3 DNA reads TGTGCCAGCAGCGCATTGGGCGCGGGGGCTCGGGAAAAACTGTTTTTT.

The rearrangement uses TRBV13 and TRBJ2-1; 7 positions agree with TRBD2. Germline V gene sequence: CDR1 PRHDT, CDR2 FYEKMQ (reference sequence). This CDR3 contains 14 residues. The trim removed 5 bases at V and 3 bases at J, leaving 4 bases unmatched. CDR3 protein: CASSLRGDYNEQFF. For the CDR3, the DNA is TGTGCCAGCAGCCTACGGGGGGACTACAATGAGCAGTTCTTC.

The chain has TRBV4-1 and TRBJ2-1, with D maybe TRBD2 (6 bases). Trimming took 4 bases from V and 5 from J, leaving 18 bases between them. Germline values: CDR1 MGHRA, CDR2 YSYEKL. The CDR3 sequence is 16 residues long. CDR3 sequence reads: CASSPSTTGVNNEQFF. The CDR3 nucleotides are TGCGCCAGCAGCCCATCCACGACGGGGGTGAACAATGAGCAGTTCTTC.

The chain is built from TRBV6-5 and TRBJ1-2; D might be TRBD1 (6 bases). The CDR3 loop spans 15 amino acids. Germline V gives CDR1 MNHEY, CDR2 SVGAGI. V was clipped by 4 bases and J by 4 bases, with 16 bases between them. The CDR3 DNA sequence: TGTGCCAGCAGTTGGGGGGGAGGGGGGGGCTATGGCTACACCTTC. Translating it yields CASSWGGGGGYGYTF.

This chain joins TRBV5-4 and TRBJ1-6; 7 nucleotides align to TRBD1. V was pared by 6 bases and J by 7 bases, with 7 bases of the junction left unmatched. Per germline, CDR1 SGHNT and CDR2 YYREEE (reference sequence). This CDR3 comprises 14 residues. The CDR3 DNA sequence: TGTGCCAGCAACCGGGACAGAGGAAATTCACCCCTCCACTTT. This encodes CASNRDRGNSPLHF.

The chain links TRBV5-6 to TRBJ1-5; no clear D. Trimming took off 8 bases at V and 0 bases at J, with 12 bases between the two ends. This CDR3 contains 14 residues. CDR1 is SGHDT and CDR2 is YYEEEE in the germline V gene. CDR3 sequence: CARTTRSSNQPQHF. In DNA, the CDR3 is TGTGCCAGGACGACAAGGTCTAGCAATCAGCCCCAGCATTTT.

The chain combines TRBV4-1 with TRBJ2-4; D ambiguous. The ends were cut back, 1 base at V and 1 base at J, with 5 bases in the middle. CDR1 is MGHRA, CDR2 YSYEKL, per germline. The CDR3 consists of 14 residues. The CDR3 region is CASSQVGAKNIQYF. The CDR3 region has the DNA TGCGCCAGCAGCCAAGTGGGCGCCAAAAACATTCAGTACTTC.

CDR3 sequence: CASSPWRVANQPQHF. As DNA, the CDR3 is TGTGCCAGCAGCCCGTGGAGGGTCGCTAATCAGCCCCAGCATTTT. This chain joins TRBV9 and TRBJ1-5; D unclear. The germline CDR1 and CDR2 sequences are SGDLS and YYNGEE. Deletions cut 4 bases from V and 4 bases from J, with 15 bases between. The CDR3 covers 15 residues.

J is TRBJ2-3 and V is TRBV5-1, with D tentatively TRBD2 (7 bases). Per the germline V gene, CDR1 is SGHRS and CDR2 is YFSETQ. The V end was cut by 2 bases, the J end by 0 bases, with 13 bases between. The CDR3 spans 16 residues. The CDR3 coding sequence is TGCGCCAGCAGCTTTTCCGGGGGGCCGAGCACAGATACGCAGTATTTT. Residues: CASSFSGGPSTDTQYF.

About this clone: Different DNA sequences within this sample yield the same CDR3. The chain employs TRBV5-6 and TRBJ1-2; 7 positions agree with TRBD1. V lost 4 bases to trimming and J lost 6 bases; unmatched junction nucleotides: 9. The CDR3 is made up of 14 amino acids. Germline CDR1 and CDR2: SGHDT and YYEEEE. CDR3 in DNA: TGTGCCAGCAGCCGTCTAACAGGGGAGGATGGCTACACCTTC. This codes for CASSRLTGEDGYTF.

This clone was recorded once. The chain has TRBV27 and TRBJ1-1; D unclear. The V and J ends lost 8 bases and 5 bases respectively, with 12 bases between them. CDR1 is MNHEY and CDR2 is SMNVEV in the germline V gene (reference sequence). The CDR3 has 12 residues. The CDR3 nucleotides read TGTGCCAGCGGCCCAGGTGGGACTGAAGCTTTCTTT. Translation: CASGPGGTEAFF.

This chain connects TRBV7-6 to TRBJ1-1; a possible D gene is TRBD1 (5 bases). Trimming took off 3 bases at V and 5 bases at J, with 10 bases between the two ends. CDR3 length: 13 amino acids. The germline V gene has CDR1 SGHVS and CDR2 FNYEAQ. The CDR3 protein is CASSLGGGTEAFF. CDR3 in DNA: TGTGCCAGCAGCTTGGGGGGAGGGACTGAAGCTTTCTTT.

The chain carries TRBV7-2 and TRBJ2-3; 8 bases are a match to TRBD2. Germline V gene lookup returns CDR1 SGHTA and CDR2 FQGNSA. The CDR3 spans 18 residues. V was pared by 1 base and J by 4 bases, with 13 bases of the junction left unmatched. The DNA of the CDR3 is TGTGCCAGCAGCTTAGTCTTGAGCGGGGGAACCACTTCAGATACGCAGTATTTT. It encodes CASSLVLSGGTTSDTQYF. Full variable domain (remainder filled in from reference TRBV7-2 and TRBJ2-3): GAGVSQSPSNKVTEKGKDVELRCDPISGHTALYWYRQSLGQGLEFLIYFQGNSAPDKSGLPSDRFSAERTGGSVSTLTIQRTQQEDSAVYLCASSLVLSGGTTSDTQYFGPGTRLTVL.

This clone was seen a handful of times. V gene TRBV5-1 combines with J gene TRBJ1-2; no reliable D call. This CDR3 has 13 amino acids. With 5 bases removed from V and 8 bases from J, the gap between germline ends came to 16 bases. Germline loops: CDR1 SGHRS, CDR2 YFSETQ. The DNA of the CDR3 is TGCGCCAGCAGGCAGTCGAGGGAGGGCGGCTACACCTTC. Protein: CASRQSREGGYTF.

This clone has just a few counts. V and J are TRBV29-1 and TRBJ2-7; D may be TRBD1 (6 bases). Germline V gene lookup returns CDR1 SQVTM and CDR2 ANQGSEA. Trimming left V 5 bases short and J 5 bases short, with 13 bases between. The CDR3 has 12 residues. The DNA for the CDR3 is TGCAGCGTTCAAACAGGGACCGACGAGCAGTACTTC. Amino acid sequence: CSVQTGTDEQYF.

This chain joins TRBV28 and TRBJ2-7; D is uncertain. Trimming pared 8 bases from V and 4 bases from J, leaving 18 bases between. This CDR3 spans 14 amino acids. From germline, CDR1 is MDHEN and CDR2 SYDVKM. The CDR3 bases are TGTGCCAGCTTAACTCCCACCCTCCCTTACGAGCAGTACTTC. Its protein is CASLTPTLPYEQYF.

The rearrangement joins TRBV7-8 to TRBJ2-3; D uncertain. The V end lost 3 bases, the J end lost 4 bases, and 11 bases lay between the germline ends. The germline V gene encodes CDR1 SGHVS and CDR2 FQNEAQ. The CDR3 totals 14 residues. The CDR3: CASSFVRSPDTQYF. CDR3 in DNA: TGTGCCAGCAGCTTTGTCCGTTCCCCAGATACGCAGTATTTT.

This chain uses TRBV7-6 with TRBJ2-7; tentatively, D is TRBD1 (6 bases). CDR1 is SGHVS, CDR2 FNYEAQ, per germline. Trimming took 1 base from V and 1 from J, leaving 11 bases between them. This CDR3 has 15 residues. This CDR3 is CASSLDWGPSYEQYF. In DNA, the CDR3 is TGTGCCAGCAGCTTAGATTGGGGGCCGTCCTACGAGCAGTACTTC.

The chain combines TRBV10-2 with TRBJ1-1; D is ambiguous. The CDR3 contains 12 residues. V shed 0 bases and J shed 8 bases, with 7 bases lying between them. CDR1 is WSHSY and CDR2 is SAAADI in the germline V gene. The CDR3: CASSESNREAFF. The CDR3 region has the DNA TGCGCCAGCAGTGAGTCCAACAGAGAAGCTTTCTTT.